In this sample, the clone carrying this T cell receptor (beta chain) turned up a few times. What it binds is not known. This sample was taken from a study of T-cell memory formation after mild COVID-19. Germline CDR1 is MDHEN and CDR2 is SYDVKM. The V gene lost 6 bases and the J gene lost 2 bases, with 10 bases spanning the gap. The CDR3 sequence is 13 residues long. Overall study findings and caveats: Clones shrinking from day 15 to 85 showed even CD4/CD8 mixes; later expanders tilted CD4+. Pre-infection memory harbored some responding clones, suggesting cross-reactive memory joined. Contracting CD4+ clones sat mainly in CM and EM; CD8+ in EMRA.

TCR alpha and TCR beta cDNA libraries carrying sample barcodes and UMIs were produced by 5'RACE using constant-segment primers. TCRdb re-called the 5' RACE reads with MiXCR, one entry per CDR3 protein. The data show fewer than 400,000 distinct CDR3 sequences, approximately 15% seen once. The sequence was collected from a young man who had mild COVID-19 (a few samples of this study predate the infection). Cell type and time point are not known. Specimen: PBMCs or a T cell subset sorted from them (not recorded which). This chain connects TRBV28 to TRBJ1-2; a possible D gene is TRBD1 (6 bases). The CDR3 protein is CASRTGTNYGYTF. The CDR3 DNA is TGTGCCAGCAGAACCGGGACAAACTATGGCTACACCTTC.